This T cell receptor beta chain was documented in a study of shared clonotypes between healthy human individuals. Study in general: Every donor yielded three CD4 naive, three CD4 memory, two CD8 naive and one CD8 memory plate.

Whole-study findings and limits: In this cohort, only blood was sampled, and tissue repertoires likely differ.

Only CD45RO-negative cells positively selected for CCR7 counted as naive CD8 cells, so terminally differentiated effector memory CD45RA+ cells were excluded. As for this clone: Its specificity is unknown.

For sorted subsets, approximately 180 ng DNA per replicate equaled roughly 29,000 T cell genomes. Produced via immunoSEQ multiplex PCR; TCRdb's table is partial and in-frame only. Among millions of clones, 85% to 95% were seen once, and the ten largest hold about 1.1%. The sequence was collected from a man younger than 35 in good health. The specimen sequenced was naive CD8+ T cells sorted from blood.

The CDR3 spells CASSLMGGEGGYTF. The CDR3 DNA reads TGTGCCAGCAGCTTAATGGGTGGGGAGGGTGGCTACACCTTC. The J gene is TRBJ1-2, the V gene TRBV13, with unresolved D. Germline lookup yields CDR1 PRHDT and CDR2 FYEKMQ (reference sequence). The V gene lost 2 bases and the J gene lost 7 bases, with 14 bases spanning the gap. This CDR3 comprises 14 residues. Variable domain in full (rest from reference TRBV13 and TRBJ1-2): AAGVIQSPRHLIKEKRETATLKCYPIPRHDTVYWYQQGPGQDPQFLISFYEKMQSDKGSIPDRFSAQQFSDYHSELNMSSLELGDSALYFCASSLMGGEGGYTFGSGTRLTVV.